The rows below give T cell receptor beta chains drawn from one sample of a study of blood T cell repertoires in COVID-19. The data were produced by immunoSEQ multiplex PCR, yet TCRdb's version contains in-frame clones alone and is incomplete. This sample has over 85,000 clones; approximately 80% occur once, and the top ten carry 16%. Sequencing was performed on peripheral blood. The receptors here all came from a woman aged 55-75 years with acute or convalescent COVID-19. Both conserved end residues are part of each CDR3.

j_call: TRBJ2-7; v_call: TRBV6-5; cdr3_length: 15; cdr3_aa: CASSYGTGTGYEQYF
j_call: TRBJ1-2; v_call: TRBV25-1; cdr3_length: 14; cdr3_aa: CASSERHRSHGYTF
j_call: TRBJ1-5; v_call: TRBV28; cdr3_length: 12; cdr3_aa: CASSLLNQPQHF
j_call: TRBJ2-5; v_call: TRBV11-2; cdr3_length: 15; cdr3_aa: CASSLRSARQETQYF
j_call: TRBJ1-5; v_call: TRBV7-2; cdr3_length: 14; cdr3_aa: CASSLGVVVQPQHF
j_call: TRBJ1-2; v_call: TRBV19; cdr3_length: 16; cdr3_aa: CASSTMGQRGDYGYTF
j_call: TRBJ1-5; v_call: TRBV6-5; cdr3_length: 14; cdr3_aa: CASLRGTGGQPQHF
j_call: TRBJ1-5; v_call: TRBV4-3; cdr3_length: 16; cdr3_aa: CASSLTSQGPLRAQHF
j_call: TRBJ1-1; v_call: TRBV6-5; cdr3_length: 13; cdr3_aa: CASRLQRNTEAFF
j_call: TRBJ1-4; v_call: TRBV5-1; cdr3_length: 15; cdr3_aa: CASSREQGSNEKLFF
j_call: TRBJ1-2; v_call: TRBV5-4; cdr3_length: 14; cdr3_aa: CASSSVRGYYGYTF
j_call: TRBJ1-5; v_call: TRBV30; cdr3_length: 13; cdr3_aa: CAWSVLGGQPQHF
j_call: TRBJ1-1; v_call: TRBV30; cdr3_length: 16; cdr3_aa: CAWSAFRGTGGTEAFF
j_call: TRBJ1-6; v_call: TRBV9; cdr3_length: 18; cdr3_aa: CASSGGGTVSSYNSPLHF
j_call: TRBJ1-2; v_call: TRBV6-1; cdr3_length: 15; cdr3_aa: CASSEKDRGDYGYTF
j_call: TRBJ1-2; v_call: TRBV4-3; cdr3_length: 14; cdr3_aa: CASSQGQGYGGYTF
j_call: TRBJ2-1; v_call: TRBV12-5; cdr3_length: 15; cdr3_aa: CASDLDSRPYNEQFF
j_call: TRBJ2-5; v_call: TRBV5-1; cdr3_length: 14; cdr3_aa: CASSLDRVQETQYF
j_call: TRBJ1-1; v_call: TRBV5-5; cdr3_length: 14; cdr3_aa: CAGSFYNRDTEAFF
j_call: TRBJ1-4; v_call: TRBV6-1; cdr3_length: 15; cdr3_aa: CASSDYRTRDEKLFF
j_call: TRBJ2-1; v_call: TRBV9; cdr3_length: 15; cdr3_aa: CASSPPGLAPNEQFF
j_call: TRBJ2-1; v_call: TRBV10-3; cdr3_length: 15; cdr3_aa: CAISGRGQDYNEQFF
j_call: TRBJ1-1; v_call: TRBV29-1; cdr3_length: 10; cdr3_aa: CSGYSTEAFF
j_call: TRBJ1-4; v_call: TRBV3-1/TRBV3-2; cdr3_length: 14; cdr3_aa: CASSRWGTNEKLFF
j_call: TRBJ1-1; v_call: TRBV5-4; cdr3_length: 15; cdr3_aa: CASSTQDRDSFLAFF
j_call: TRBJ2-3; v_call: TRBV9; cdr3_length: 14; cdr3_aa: CASSVLSTPDTQYF
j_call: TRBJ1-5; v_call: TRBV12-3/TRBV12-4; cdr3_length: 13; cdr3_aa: CASSGQEAQPQHF
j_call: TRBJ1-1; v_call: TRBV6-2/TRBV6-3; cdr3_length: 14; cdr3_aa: CASSYGGALGEAFF
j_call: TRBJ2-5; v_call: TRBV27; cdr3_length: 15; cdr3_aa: CASSLSKRWPGTQYF
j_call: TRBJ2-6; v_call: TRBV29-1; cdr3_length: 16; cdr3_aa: CSVEDQGVSGANVLTF
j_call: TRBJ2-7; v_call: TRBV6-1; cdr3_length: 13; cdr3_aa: CASSDGTGAEQYF
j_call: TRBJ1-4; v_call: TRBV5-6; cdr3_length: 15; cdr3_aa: CASSAETGGGEKLFF
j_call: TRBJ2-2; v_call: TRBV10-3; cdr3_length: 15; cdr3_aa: CAIRRAGGNTGELFF
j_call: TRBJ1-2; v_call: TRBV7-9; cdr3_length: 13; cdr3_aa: CASSLPGNYGYTF
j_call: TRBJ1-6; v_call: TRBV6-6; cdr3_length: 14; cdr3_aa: CASTEQGWNSPLHF
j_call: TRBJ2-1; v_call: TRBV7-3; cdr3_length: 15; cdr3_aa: CASSPVSGGAGEQFF